This T cell receptor (beta chain) originates from a study of cytomegalovirus exposure and HLA in healthy donors. The study, taken as a whole, reports: Of the V segments, some could not be distinguished, including TRBV6-2 and TRBV6-3, and were excluded. Most TCR sequences proved rare, with some public TCRs found in many donors. The authors later linked a missense DCLRE1C variant to TCR beta V- and J-gene trimming. Highest at DRB1 and lowest at HLA-C, TCR association rates differed among HLA loci in a later analysis.

About this clone itself: What it binds is unknown.

Germline V gives CDR1 SGHRS, CDR2 YFSETQ. V shed 5 bases and J 6 bases; nucleotides not matched to a gene: 7. This CDR3 is built from 13 residues. The PCR used 60 Vbeta and 13 Jbeta primers. The protocol was immunoSEQ multiplex PCR, while the TCRdb copy is restricted to in-frame clones and leaves out a portion. The profile shows approximately 180,000 clones, over 70% of them singletons. The TCR was taken from a woman aged 25 to 39 in good health and CMV-seronegative. The rearrangement joins TRBV5-1 to TRBJ2-7; TRBD1 aligns across 8 bases. The source material was PBMCs. The CDR3 bases are TGCGCCAGCAGAATGGGCGACAGGGGCGAGCAGTACTTC. It encodes CASRMGDRGEQYF.